This T cell receptor (beta chain) appears in the sequencing data of a study of CD8+ T cells in alopecia areata (dated by TCRdb to about 2018). For the wider study: The treated patients, all with moderate-to-severe alopecia areata, were enrolled in an open-label pilot trial of oral tofacitinib given at 5 to 10 mg twice daily. Tofacitinib was given for 6 to 18 months, followed by 6 months of follow-up off drug to assess delayed response and recurrence. In both human patients and the C3H/HeJ mouse model, the study applied high-throughput TCRbeta sequencing to look at T cell clonal expansion in alopecia areata. On the human side, TCRbeta sequencing was run on scalp tissue and on sorted CD4+ and CD8+ peripheral blood T cells from healthy controls and from alopecia areata patients with either patchy or totalis/universalis disease. Biopsies were taken from tofacitinib-treated patients at baseline and again at 4 and 24 weeks into treatment, and several of those patients also had a later scalp biopsy. Clonality in the scalp was compared among normal scalp (n=4), patchy alopecia areata scalp (n=8), and alopecia totalis/universalis scalp (n=8). RNA was extracted with the PAXgene miRNA kit for fixed scalp, the miRNeasy kit for PBMCs, and the RNeasy kit for mouse skin. TCRbeta CDR3 regions were amplified by immunoSEQ multiplex PCR using 35 Vbeta forward and 13 Jbeta reverse primers.

The sample's time point, from its label and the paper: baseline before oral tofacitinib. Lesional scalp punch biopsies and peripheral blood were obtained from alopecia areata patients. PBMCs were separated by density centrifugation and stained for CD3, CD4 and CD8, after which CD4+ and CD8+ T cells were sorted on a FACSAria. Overall study results and their limits: Unlike mouse skin, where gammadelta T cells dominate, normal human skin contains resident alphabeta T cells that get sequenced too, which complicates analysis of the scalp TCR repertoire. Compared with mice, TCR sequences shared between patients were less clear, possibly partly because of HLA diversity across the patient population. Compared with normal scalp, lesional scalp, particularly in alopecia totalis/universalis, had higher clonality and more expanded CD8+ clones, which suggests antigenic drive.

Spanning cysteine to phenylalanine, the CDR3 consists of 15 amino acids. Kept here is only the CDR3 DNA, which spans 45 bases and is read in frame from base 1. From a lookup of the germline V gene, CDR1 and CDR2 are SGHRS and YFSETQ. For this chain, trimming is 0 bases at the V end and 4 bases at the J end, and the number of junction bases without a gene match is 3. Regarding this clone: Its antigen remains unidentified. Per-nucleotide qualities are absent, and no much larger clonotype sits a single base away.

Preparation of the library involved the immunoSEQ multiplex PCR assay. RNA was extracted from all samples and reverse transcribed into cDNA as template for TCR sequencing. First-strand cDNA was synthesized with SuperScript III using a 2:1 mix of oligo-dT and random hexamers. Amplification bias was assessed with a synthetic immune receptor repertoire, and residual bias was removed computationally. Per the authors' processing: Raw reads were preprocessed to remove errors, and CDR3 was defined according to IMGT conventions as the region from the conserved cysteine to phenylalanine. Clonality was computed as 1 minus the Shannon entropy, with the entropy normalized by log2 of the number of productive unique TCRs. Whether each scalp clone was CD4 or CD8 was inferred by checking scalp TCRbeta sequences against the CD4 and CD8 repertoires from sorted blood. TCRdb stores this immuneACCESS table with in-frame sequences only. Part of the clones is absent; in the studies checked, under half of the shortfall reflects unresolved V genes, and no reason is known for the rest. The DNA gave D and trimming, while V, J and clone size come from that table. This sample lists fewer than 250,000 clones; 50% to 60% were detected once. In total, the top ten clones hold approximately 0.5% of the sample.

This sequence was found in a human donor with alopecia areata. This specimen consisted of CD4+ T cells sorted from blood, obtained at week 0. The sequence is built from TRBV5-1 and TRBJ1-2; TRBD1 agrees with 10 junctional bases. The CDR3 has the sequence CASSLGQGAGYGYTF. DNA sequence: TGCGCCAGCAGCTTGGGACAGGGGGCCGGCTATGGCTACACCTTC.